These T cell receptor beta chains were read from a single sample in a study of blood T cell repertoires in COVID-19. This table comes from immunoSEQ multiplex PCR, and its TCRdb copy is limited to in-frame clones, with some not included. The top ten hold approximately 5.1% of the sample, which has about 49,000 clones, over 80% seen once. Sequenced: peripheral blood. These TCRs come from a human donor in a cohort sampled during active COVID-19. Each CDR3 is given with its conserved first and last residue. The order of the fields is D gene, V gene, clone size, J gene, CDR3 DNA, CDR3 protein. The D gene is left open where the match is weak. Size tells how often a clone was seen (once, few, many) or the class of an expanded clone, and some rows leave it out.

D: TRBD2; V: TRBV4-3; size: -; J: TRBJ2-1; DNA: TGCGCCAGCAGCCTCCTAGCGGGCTCCTACAATGAGCAGTTCTTC; CDR3: CASSLLAGSYNEQFF
D: -; V: TRBV5-6; size: -; J: TRBJ2-1; DNA: TGTGCCAGCAGCTTGAGGCGGGCGTCCTACAATGAGCAGTTCTTC; CDR3: CASSLRRASYNEQFF
D: -; V: TRBV5-1; size: -; J: TRBJ1-1; DNA: TGCGCCAGCAGCTACCACGGGGGAGTGGACACTGAAGCTTTCTTT; CDR3: CASSYHGGVDTEAFF
D: -; V: TRBV7-9; size: -; J: TRBJ2-1; DNA: TGTGCCAGCAGCCCAGACTACAATGAGCAGTTCTTC; CDR3: CASSPDYNEQFF
D: -; V: TRBV9; size: -; J: TRBJ2-3; DNA: TGTGCCAGCAGCGGAACCGGACTTAGTGGGGATACGCAGTATTTT; CDR3: CASSGTGLSGDTQYF
D: TRBD2; V: TRBV2; size: -; J: TRBJ2-2; DNA: TGTGCCAGCAGCGAACCCCTTCAGACTAGCGGGACGTACACCGGGGAGCTGTTTTTT; CDR3: CASSEPLQTSGTYTGELFF
D: TRBD2; V: TRBV5-4; size: -; J: TRBJ2-4; DNA: TGTGCCAGCAGCCCCGGGACTAGCGGGAGTGTGGCCAAAAACATTCAGTACTTC; CDR3: CASSPGTSGSVAKNIQYF
D: -; V: TRBV3-1/TRBV3-2; size: -; J: TRBJ1-4; DNA: TGTGCCAGCAGCCTTCCGTCCACTAATGAAAAACTGTTTTTT; CDR3: CASSLPSTNEKLFF
D: TRBD2; V: TRBV19; size: -; J: TRBJ2-1; DNA: TGTGCCAGTAGTATAGGGGGTAGCGGGAGGAGGAATGAGCAGTTCTTC; CDR3: CASSIGGSGRRNEQFF
D: TRBD1; V: TRBV19; size: -; J: TRBJ2-7; DNA: TGTGCCAGTAGTATGACGGGACAGGGCCCCTACGAGCAGTACTTC; CDR3: CASSMTGQGPYEQYF
D: TRBD2; V: TRBV9; size: -; J: TRBJ2-5; DNA: TGTGCCAGCAGCGTAGCTCTTGGCGGGGGAGAGACCCAGTACTTC; CDR3: CASSVALGGGETQYF
D: -; V: TRBV7-2; size: -; J: TRBJ2-6; DNA: TGTGCCAGCAACCCCCTCGGGACTCTCTCTGGGGCCAACGTCCTGACTTTC; CDR3: CASNPLGTLSGANVLTF
D: -; V: TRBV7-2; size: once; J: TRBJ2-3; DNA: TGTGCCAGCAGCTTAGTTTGGGGGCGGGATACGCAGTATTTT; CDR3: CASSLVWGRDTQYF
D: TRBD1; V: TRBV27; size: -; J: TRBJ1-5; DNA: TGTGCCAGCAGGGGACAGGGGGCTGGCAATCAGCCCCAGCATTTT; CDR3: CASRGQGAGNQPQHF
D: TRBD1; V: TRBV2; size: -; J: TRBJ2-1; DNA: TGTGCCAGGAATATCAGGCGACAGGGAGATAGTGAGCAGTTCTTC; CDR3: CARNIRRQGDSEQFF
D: TRBD1; V: TRBV19; size: -; J: TRBJ1-1; DNA: TGTGCCAGCCATCGACAGGGGTTTACTGAAGCTTTCTTT; CDR3: CASHRQGFTEAFF
D: -; V: TRBV19; size: -; J: TRBJ1-1; DNA: TGTGCCAGCCGGACAGCGAAGTCCACTGAAGCTTTCTTT; CDR3: CASRTAKSTEAFF
D: TRBD2; V: TRBV5-1; size: -; J: TRBJ2-3; DNA: TGCGCCAGCAGCTTGGGTAGCGGGACCACAGATACGCAGTATTTT; CDR3: CASSLGSGTTDTQYF
D: TRBD1; V: TRBV29-1; size: -; J: TRBJ2-1; DNA: TGCAGCTTGAGGGGGGGACAGGGGAACAATGAGCAGTTCTTC; CDR3: CSLRGGQGNNEQFF
D: TRBD1; V: TRBV7-9; size: -; J: TRBJ2-2; DNA: TGTGCCAGCAGCTGGACAGGGGGCGGGGAGCTGTTTTTT; CDR3: CASSWTGGGELFF
D: TRBD1; V: TRBV5-4; size: -; J: TRBJ2-1; DNA: TGTGCCAGCAGCTCTAGTCGGACAGGGGTTAATTTCAATGAGCAGTTCTTC; CDR3: CASSSSRTGVNFNEQFF
D: TRBD2; V: TRBV14; size: once; J: TRBJ2-7; DNA: TGTGCCAGCAGCCACGGACTAGCGGGTGTCTACGAGCAGTACTTC; CDR3: CASSHGLAGVYEQYF
D: TRBD1; V: TRBV6-6; size: few; J: TRBJ2-1; DNA: TGTGCCAGCAGTTACTCGGACAGGGGTTTTAACAATGAGCAGTTCTTC; CDR3: CASSYSDRGFNNEQFF
D: TRBD1; V: TRBV7-9; size: -; J: TRBJ1-3; DNA: TGTGCCAGCAGCCCCGGGACAGTCCAAAGAAGAGAAACTGGAAACACCATATATTTT; CDR3: CASSPGTVQRRETGNTIYF